These 15 T cell receptor beta chains came from one sample sequenced in a study of CD8+ T cells in alopecia areata. RNA extraction was followed by reverse transcription into cDNA, which acted as the sequencing template. TCRdb's table, derived via immunoSEQ multiplex PCR, lists solely in-frame clones and lacks some. The table shows over 150,000 clones, with around 63% occurring only once. The input for sequencing was CD4+ T cells sorted from blood, taken at week 0. The origin of the receptors is a human donor with alopecia areata.

The genes are TRBV25-1 and TRBJ1-2; D may be TRBD1 (6 bases). V was shortened by 2 bases and J by 6 bases, with 13 bases between the two germline ends. The germline V gene has CDR1 MGHDK and CDR2 SYGVNS. This CDR3 has 14 residues. In nucleotides, the CDR3 is TGTGCCAGCAGTGAAAACAGGGTGGGTCATGGCTACACCTTC. Translating gives CASSENRVGHGYTF.

J is TRBJ2-1 and V is TRBV4-1; D is perhaps TRBD2 (5 bases). There are 12 residues in the CDR3. V was clipped by 0 bases and J by 9 bases, with 6 bases between them. Germline assignment: CDR1 MGHRA and CDR2 YSYEKL. Here the CDR3 reads CASSQDRGEQFF. Here the CDR3 DNA reads TGCGCCAGCAGCCAAGATCGGGGTGAGCAGTTCTTC.

V and J are TRBV2 and TRBJ2-3; D gene ambiguous. The CDR3 runs to 15 residues. In germline, CDR1 is SNHLY, CDR2 FYNNEI. Trimming cost V 4 bases and J 2 bases, with 13 bases left between them. The chain's CDR3 is CASSVNRAHTDTQYF. In nucleotides, the CDR3 is TGTGCCAGCAGTGTTAACCGGGCCCACACAGATACGCAGTATTTT.

This clone was seen a few times. This sequence joins TRBV30 and TRBJ1-5; no clear D. This CDR3 has 14 residues. CDR1 is GTSNPN, CDR2 SVGIG, per germline (reference sequence). V shed 0 bases and J shed 0 bases, with 6 bases lying between them. This chain's CDR3 is CAWSVPYSNQPQHF. In nucleotides, the CDR3 is TGTGCCTGGAGTGTCCCCTATAGCAATCAGCCCCAGCATTTT.

V gene TRBV15 combines with J gene TRBJ1-4; D is possibly TRBD1 (5 bases). Between the trimmed V and J ends, which lost 3 bases and 8 bases, there was a span of 10 bases. This CDR3 spans 13 amino acids. The germline CDR1 and CDR2 sequences are LNHNV and YYDKDF (reference sequence). The DNA of the CDR3 is TGTGCCACCAGCAGCTTAAACAGGGAAAAACTGTTTTTT. The encoded protein is CATSSLNREKLFF.

The count of this clone is one. J is TRBJ1-2 and V is TRBV23-1; D is unclear. TRBV23-1 is sorted into the ORF group, with uncertain function. The CDR3 length is 15 residues. V was shortened by 0 bases and J by 2 bases, with 10 bases between the two germline ends. The CDR3 DNA is TGCGCCAGCAGTCAATCGCCGGGCAGAAACTATGGCTACACCTTC. As protein: CASSQSPGRNYGYTF.

The CDR3 here is CATKPSSPGRSGYTF. The CDR3 bases are TGTGCCACCAAGCCAAGCTCACCGGGCCGCTCTGGCTACACCTTC. V and J are TRBV15 and TRBJ1-2; D uncertain. CDR1 LNHNV and CDR2 YYDKDF come from the germline V gene (reference sequence). The CDR3 has 15 residues. Trimming pared 7 bases from V and 7 bases from J, leaving 22 bases between.

The CDR3 spells CASRRQTNYGYTF. CDR3 nucleotide sequence: TGTGCCAGCCGGCGACAGACAAACTATGGCTACACCTTC. The rearrangement joins TRBV27 to TRBJ1-2, with D perhaps matching TRBD1 (5 bases). Trimming left V 8 bases short and J 2 bases short, with 12 bases between. The CDR3 has 13 residues. Germline V CDR1 and CDR2: MNHEY, SMNVEV (reference sequence).

The J gene is TRBJ2-2, the V gene TRBV5-1; D unclear. The CDR3 runs to 14 residues. V lost 6 bases and J lost 5, with 14 bases in between. Germline loops: CDR1 SGHRS, CDR2 YFSETQ. CDR3 bases: TGCGCCAGCACCAGTCAGCCCGATACCGGGGAGCTGTTTTTT. Translated: CASTSQPDTGELFF.

V usage is TRBV5-8 and J usage is TRBJ1-2; unclear D gene. The germline V and J ends were trimmed by 0 bases and 8 bases, with 8 bases remaining between them. CDR1 is SGHTS, CDR2 YDEGEE, per germline. This CDR3 comprises 12 residues. The DNA for the CDR3 is TGTGCCAGCAGCTTGGAACCTCTCGGCTACACCTTC. This translates into CASSLEPLGYTF.

This clone occurred a few times. The genes are TRBV30 and TRBJ2-3; 9 nucleotides line up with TRBD2. Germline CDR1 GTSNPN, CDR2 SVGIG (reference sequence). V gave up 0 bases and J gave up 5 bases; unmatched junction bases: 18. This CDR3 is 19 amino acids long. The CDR3 DNA sequence: TGTGCCTGGAGTGTAGGAAATAGCGGGGGCCACTGGAGCGGAGATACGCAGTATTTT. Protein: CAWSVGNSGGHWSGDTQYF.

This clone was seen a few times. The rearrangement joins TRBV11-1 to TRBJ1-6; a possible D gene is TRBD1 (6 bases). The CDR3 spans 15 residues. Trimming removed 5 bases at V and 9 bases at J, with 17 bases between. CDR1 and CDR2 from the germline V gene are SGHAT and FQDESV (reference sequence). CDR3 region: CASSPLGGSASPLHF. The CDR3, as DNA: TGTGCCAGCAGCCCCCTCGGGGGCTCGGCTTCACCCCTCCACTTT.

The chain has TRBV20-1 and TRBJ2-5; D is uncertain. V dropped 1 base and J dropped 1 base, with 1 base sitting between them. The CDR3 is 11 residues long. Germline CDR1 DFQATT, CDR2 SNEGSKA (reference sequence). The CDR3 protein is CSARVQETQYF. The CDR3 DNA reads TGCAGTGCTAGAGTCCAAGAGACCCAGTACTTC.

V and J are TRBV5-6 and TRBJ2-7; 7 bases are shared with TRBD2. V lost 2 bases to trimming and J lost 3 bases; unmatched junction nucleotides: 5. The CDR3 extends over 14 amino acids. The germline V gene encodes CDR1 SGHDT and CDR2 YYEEEE. CDR3 nucleotide sequence: TGTGCCAGCAGCTTCCGGGGAGGGGACTACGAGCAGTACTTC. Protein product: CASSFRGGDYEQYF.

This sequence joins TRBV27 and TRBJ2-1, with 7 bases matching TRBD1. The junction had 7 bases not matched to a gene; V was cut back by 6 bases and J by 8 bases. CDR3 size: 13 residues. Germline values: CDR1 MNHEY, CDR2 SMNVEV (reference sequence). The CDR3 region is CASRVTGLDEQFF. CDR3 DNA: TGTGCCAGCAGAGTGACAGGGTTGGATGAGCAGTTCTTC.